This TCR beta chain was captured in a study of cytomegalovirus exposure and HLA in healthy donors. As concerns this clone: Its antigen remains unidentified.

Produced via immunoSEQ multiplex PCR; TCRdb's table is partial and in-frame only. The table lists 70,000 or so clones, roughly 93% of them singletons. Points from the study as a whole: Under in vitro conditions, three CMV-associated chains were confirmed as specific for CMV antigens. TCR sequences were mostly rare, though some public TCRs occurred in many donors. Researchers catalogued under 200 TCR beta chains as cytomegalovirus-associated.

V lost 0 bases and J lost 5; bases outside the gene matches: 2. Per germline, CDR1 MNHEY and CDR2 SMNVEV (reference sequence). CDR3 size: 14 residues. The receptor was isolated from a woman younger than 30 in good health and CMV-seronegative. Sequenced sample: PBMCs. This rearrangement joins TRBV27 to TRBJ1-1, with 8 bases matching TRBD1. The CDR3 DNA sequence: TGTGCCAGCAGTTTATCGACAGGGGTTACTGAAGCTTTCTTT. Its translation: CASSLSTGVTEAFF.